The rows below give T cell receptor beta chains drawn from one sample of a study of shared clonotypes between healthy human individuals. Using immunoSEQ multiplex PCR, the repertoire was profiled, and TCRdb retains in-frame clones only, with some absent. The repertoire includes approximately 1,500,000 clones, 96% of them detected once, and roughly 1.1% sits in the top ten. The material sequenced was naive CD4+ T cells sorted from blood. The receptors come from a man aged 25 to 40 in good health. CDR3s include the opening cysteine and the closing phenylalanine or tryptophan. A D gene is named only where the DNA matches it firmly. Part of the rows lack a size; the others show once, few, many or a class for expanded clones.

j_call v_call clone_size d_call cdr3_aa cdr3_nt
TRBJ1-5 TRBV29-1 - - CSVQQGGNQPQHF TGCAGCGTTCAACAGGGAGGCAATCAGCCCCAGCATTTT
TRBJ2-3 TRBV19 - TRBD2 CASSIWALAGVPDTQYF TGTGCCAGTAGTATATGGGCCCTAGCGGGAGTTCCAGATACGCAGTATTTT
TRBJ2-1 TRBV11-2 once - CASSLMSGAREQFF TGTGCCAGCAGCTTAATGAGTGGGGCCCGGGAGCAGTTCTTC
TRBJ2-5 TRBV10-3 - - CASNRGIQETQYF TGTGCCAGTAACAGAGGTATCCAAGAGACCCAGTACTTC
TRBJ2-1 TRBV2 once - CASSVMSSYNEQFF TGTGCCAGCAGCGTAATGAGCTCCTACAATGAGCAGTTCTTC
TRBJ2-7 TRBV28 - - CASSFNKGEQYF TGTGCCAGCAGTTTTAACAAAGGCGAGCAGTACTTC
TRBJ2-5 TRBV5-4 once - CASSLVPRVQETQYF TGTGCCAGCAGCTTGGTCCCCAGGGTACAAGAGACCCAGTACTTC
TRBJ2-5 TRBV18 - - CASSPGSTTLQETQYF TGTGCCAGCTCACCAGGTAGTACTACACTGCAAGAGACCCAGTACTTC
TRBJ2-3 TRBV10-3 few - CAISESTGAGTDTQYF TGTGCCATCAGTGAGTCGACGGGGGCGGGCACAGATACGCAGTATTTT
TRBJ2-7 TRBV7-4 - - CASLRWGRSCEQYF TGTGCCAGCCTCCGGTGGGGGCGTTCCTGCGAGCAGTACTTC
TRBJ1-2 TRBV29-1 - - CSVDGDGYTF TGCAGCGTTGACGGGGATGGCTACACCTTC
TRBJ1-2 TRBV7-8 - - CASSLRQGSDYTF TGTGCCAGCAGCTTAAGGCAGGGGAGCGACTACACCTTC
TRBJ1-5 TRBV29-1 - - CSVAQNSNQPQHF TGCAGCGTTGCCCAGAATAGCAATCAGCCCCAGCATTTT
TRBJ2-5 TRBV5-6 - - CASSSASWETQYF TGTGCCAGCAGCTCTGCTAGCTGGGAGACCCAGTACTTC
TRBJ1-1 TRBV5-6 - - CASVWGRSFGSEAFF TGTGCCAGCGTGTGGGGGAGGTCGTTTGGCAGTGAAGCTTTCTTT
TRBJ2-5 TRBV6-1 - - CASSNIIALRETQYF TGTGCCAGCAGTAACATAATAGCGCTCAGGGAGACCCAGTACTTC
TRBJ1-1 TRBV6-5 - - CASTSKSEAFF TGTGCCAGCACTTCGAAAAGTGAAGCTTTCTTT
TRBJ2-1 TRBV28 - TRBD1 CASSTGQGAYNEQFF TGTGCCAGCAGTACGGGACAGGGGGCGTACAATGAGCAGTTCTTC
TRBJ1-4 TRBV19 - TRBD1 CASSTSGTGEEKLFF TGTGCCAGTAGTACCTCCGGGACAGGGGAAGAAAAACTGTTTTTT
TRBJ2-7 TRBV28 - - CASNGVTYEQYF TGTGCCAGCAACGGGGTGACCTACGAGCAGTACTTC
TRBJ1-2 TRBV5-5 - TRBD1 CASSLFHRQGASGYTF TGTGCCAGCAGCTTGTTCCACCGCCAGGGGGCAAGTGGCTACACCTTC
TRBJ1-2 TRBV5-4 - - CASSLEGRNYGYTF TGTGCCAGCAGCTTGGAAGGACGGAACTATGGCTACACCTTC
TRBJ2-3 TRBV27 - - CASSAGTSTTQYF TGTGCCAGCAGTGCGGGGACTTCTACTACGCAGTATTTT
TRBJ2-5 TRBV7-9 - - CASSSGRGGETQYF TGTGCCAGCAGCTCAGGGCGGGGAGGAGAGACCCAGTACTTC